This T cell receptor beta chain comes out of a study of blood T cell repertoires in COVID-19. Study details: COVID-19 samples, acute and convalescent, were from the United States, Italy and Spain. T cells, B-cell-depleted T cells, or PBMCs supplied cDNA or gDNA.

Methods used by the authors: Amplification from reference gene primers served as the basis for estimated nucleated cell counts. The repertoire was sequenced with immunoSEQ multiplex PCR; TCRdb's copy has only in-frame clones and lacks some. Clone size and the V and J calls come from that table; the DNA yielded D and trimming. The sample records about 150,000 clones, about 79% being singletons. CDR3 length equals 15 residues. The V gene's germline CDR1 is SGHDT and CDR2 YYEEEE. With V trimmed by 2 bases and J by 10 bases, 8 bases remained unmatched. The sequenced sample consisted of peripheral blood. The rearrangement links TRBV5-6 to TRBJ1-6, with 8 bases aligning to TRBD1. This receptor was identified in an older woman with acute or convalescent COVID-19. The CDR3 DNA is TGTGCCAGCAGCTTTAGGACAGGGAGCCGGTCACCCCTCCACTTT. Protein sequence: CASSFRTGSRSPLHF.